A single sample gave rise to the 15 T cell receptor beta chains below, sequenced in a study of blood T cells in healthy people across ages. Using a J-beta primer mix together with a sample-barcoded 5' primer, a second PCR was run for about 6 to 12 cycles. TCRdb redid the calling of the 5' RACE reads with MiXCR, one entry per CDR3 protein. The sample lists hundreds of thousands of distinct CDR3 sequences; roughly 31% were seen once. The sequenced sample was blood. The receptor set was obtained from a woman older than 75 in good health.

This clonotype was seen only a few times. The gene calls are TRBV20-1 and TRBJ1-5; 11 bases align to TRBD1. This CDR3 has 15 amino acids. From germline, CDR1 is DFQATT and CDR2 SNEGSKA (reference sequence). After removal of 2 bases from V and 5 bases from J, the junction contained 5 bases not matched to a gene. The DNA for the CDR3 is TGCAGTGCTAGATCTCGGGACAGGGGGGATCAGCCCCAGCATTTT. Translation gives CSARSRDRGDQPQHF.

This clonotype was detected ten times or more. The genes are TRBV20-1 and TRBJ1-4; no firm D call. V was clipped by 6 bases and J by 7 bases, with 15 bases between them. Germline V gene lookup returns CDR1 DFQATT and CDR2 SNEGSKA (reference sequence). The CDR3 covers 13 residues. The CDR3 region has the DNA TGCAGTGCACCCGCCCTCATAGGTGAAAAACTGTTTTTT. This translates into CSAPALIGEKLFF.

V usage is TRBV7-9 and J usage is TRBJ2-2; D is possibly TRBD2 (7 bases). Trimming removed 6 bases from V and 6 bases from J, with 14 bases in between. Germline loops: CDR1 SEHNR, CDR2 FQNEAQ (reference sequence). The CDR3 loop spans 14 amino acids. The DNA of the CDR3 is TGTGCCAGCAGGCCCCTGCGGGGGCCCGGGGAGCTGTTTTTT. Translated: CASRPLRGPGELFF.

This clonotype showed up many times. The rearrangement links TRBV10-3 to TRBJ2-3; 7 bases align to TRBD2. Germline lookup yields CDR1 ENHRY and CDR2 SYGVKD. The CDR3 spans 11 residues. V lost 10 bases to trimming and J lost 7 bases; unmatched junction nucleotides: 5. The CDR3 spells CATRGENTQYF. The CDR3 coding sequence is TGTGCCACCCGGGGGGAAAATACGCAGTATTTT.

In regard to this clonotype: A much larger clonotype is one base distant, so this may be a read error. The J gene is TRBJ2-5, the V gene TRBV15; 9 positions match TRBD1. CDR1 LNHNV and CDR2 YYDKDF come from the germline V gene (reference sequence). The V and J ends lost 3 bases and 3 bases, in that order; junction bases with no gene match: 5. This CDR3 has 15 amino acids. The CDR3 DNA reads TGTGCCACCAGCAGTGTTACAGGGGGCAAAGAGACCCAGTACTTC. Encoded protein: CATSSVTGGKETQYF.

As concerns this clonotype: A much larger clone is a single base away; this may be a read error. V and J are TRBV20-1 and TRBJ2-5, with a tentative D call TRBD2 (6 bases). V was clipped by 8 bases and J by 11 bases, with 21 bases between them. The CDR3 is made up of 12 amino acids. CDR1 and CDR2 from the germline V gene are DFQATT and SNEGSKA (reference sequence). The DNA for the CDR3 is TGCAGTTCCACGGGACTCTCCAATGAGCAGTACTTC. Its translation: CSSTGLSNEQYF.

In its sample, this clonotype was seen many times. The gene calls are TRBV20-1 and TRBJ2-3; weak D call: TRBD2 (5 bases). The germline V gene encodes CDR1 DFQATT and CDR2 SNEGSKA (reference sequence). The V and J ends lost 6 bases and 0 bases respectively, with 7 bases between them. CDR3 length equals 12 residues. The CDR3 DNA is TGCAGTGCGAGGGTTAGCACAGATACGCAGTATTTT. Translating it yields CSARVSTDTQYF.

The chain combines TRBV5-6 with TRBJ2-3, with D possibly matching TRBD1 (6 bases). Between the trimmed V and J ends, which lost 5 bases and 1 base, there was a span of 14 bases. Per the germline V gene, CDR1 is SGHDT and CDR2 is YYEEEE. The CDR3 length is 15 residues. The chain's CDR3 is CASRRIQGGTDTQYF. CDR3 bases: TGTGCCAGCAGGCGTATACAGGGAGGCACAGATACGCAGTATTTT.

This clonotype was recorded only once. V and J are TRBV5-1 and TRBJ1-6, with no clear D. V lost 6 bases and J 10 bases, leaving 11 bases between the germline ends. This CDR3 region has 12 residues. In germline, CDR1 is SGHRS, CDR2 YFSETQ. The CDR3 loop is CASKDSASPLHF. CDR3 coding DNA: TGCGCCAGCAAAGATTCGGCGTCACCCCTCCACTTT.

The chain has TRBV20-1 and TRBJ2-3; D gene unclear. V dropped 6 bases and J dropped 6 bases, with 10 bases sitting between them. CDR3 length: 11 amino acids. The V gene's germline CDR1 is DFQATT and CDR2 SNEGSKA (reference sequence). CDR3 nucleotide sequence: TGCAGTGCAGGTTTGCCGGATACGCAGTATTTT. Encoded protein: CSAGLPDTQYF.

The J gene is TRBJ2-7, the V gene TRBV5-1, with 7 bases lining up with TRBD2. V lost 0 bases and J lost 0; bases outside the gene matches: 6. The CDR3 spans 16 residues. The germline V gene has CDR1 SGHRS and CDR2 YFSETQ. CDR3 sequence reads: CASSLGPSGHSYEQYF. CDR3 bases: TGCGCCAGCAGCTTGGGGCCTAGCGGACACTCCTACGAGCAGTACTTC.

This clonotype was recorded at least ten times. This chain connects TRBV5-1 to TRBJ1-1; D is perhaps TRBD1 (6 bases). Trimming took off 5 bases at V and 3 bases at J, with 20 bases between the two ends. The CDR3 sequence is 16 residues long. Germline-derived CDR1 and CDR2 are SGHRS and YFSETQ. In nucleotides, the CDR3 is TGCGCCAGCAGGCCAACCGACTCAACAGGGTACACTGAAGCTTTCTTT. It is translated as CASRPTDSTGYTEAFF.

About this clonotype: The junction departs from the called germline gene at one end, perhaps through a read error. The rearrangement links TRBV28 to TRBJ2-7; D not resolved. Germline V CDR1 and CDR2: MDHEN, SYDVKM. This CDR3 region has 12 residues. The CDR3 region has the DNA TGTGCCAGCAATTTACAGACCTACGAGCAGTACTTC. Translating gives CASNLQTYEQYF.

In this sample, this clonotype turned up once. This chain uses TRBV12-3 or TRBV12-4 with TRBJ2-1; D uncertain. The CDR3 consists of 14 residues. Between the trimmed V and J ends, which lost 5 bases and 3 bases, there was a span of 11 bases. This CDR3 reads CASSPSGLYNEQFF. CDR3 sequence (DNA): TGTGCCAGCAGTCCAAGTGGGCTCTACAATGAGCAGTTCTTC.

This clonotype was picked up many times. The chain couples TRBV27 to TRBJ1-1; TRBD1 is a possible D gene (5 bases). CDR1 MNHEY and CDR2 SMNVEV come from the germline V gene (reference sequence). This CDR3 contains 13 residues. Trimming stripped 4 bases from V and 5 bases from J, with 11 bases between. The CDR3 DNA reads TGTGCCAGCAGTTCCAGGGCAAGGACTGAAGCTTTCTTT. It encodes CASSSRARTEAFF.